A single sample is the source of the 25 T cell receptor beta chains below, sequenced in a study of shared T cell receptors in the human thymus (dated by TCRdb to about 2021). The library was built by means of the immunoSEQ multiplex PCR assay. The table was pulled from immuneACCESS by TCRdb, which kept in-frame rearrangements only. Such tables lose some clones; where checked, under half of the loss comes from unresolved V genes, and the rest has no known cause. In this sample the table shows hundreds of thousands of clones, 88% of which occur a single time. The ten largest make up 0.01% of the sample. These data were also reused for a study on human thymus T cells.

Sequencing used thymocytes. Receptors originate from a boy under three years old with a congenital heart defect. Donor details come from another sample of the same person, matched by shared clones.

This chain uses TRBV9 with TRBJ2-1; TRBD2 is a possible D gene (6 bases). Trimming shortened V by 0 bases and J by 8 bases, and 27 bases separated the two germline ends. Per germline, CDR1 SGDLS and CDR2 YYNGEE. This CDR3 contains 19 residues. The chain's CDR3 is CASSVEASGGAGKGDEQFF. The CDR3 DNA reads as TGTGCCAGCAGCGTAGAGGCATCGGGCGGGGCCGGGAAAGGCGATGAGCAGTTCTTC.

This clone was counted a few times. V is TRBV2 and J is TRBJ2-1, with D possibly TRBD2 on 6 matching bases. V was clipped by 2 bases and J by 2 bases, with 10 bases between them. This CDR3 has 15 residues. The germline V gene encodes CDR1 SNHLY and CDR2 FYNNEI. CDR3 sequence: CASSEPGLPYNEQFF. CDR3 nucleotides: TGTGCCAGCAGTGAACCGGGACTTCCCTACAATGAGCAGTTCTTC. The full variable domain, its missing parts supplied by reference TRBV2 and TRBJ2-1, is EPEVTQTPSHQVTQMGQEVILRCVPISNHLYFYWYRQILGQKVEFLVSFYNNEISEKSEIFDDQFSVERPDGSNFTLKIRSTKLEDSAMYFCASSEPGLPYNEQFFGPGTRLTVL.

The genes are TRBV5-8 and TRBJ2-2, with 9 positions matching TRBD2. The CDR3 covers 17 residues. V shed 4 bases and J 2 bases; nucleotides not matched to a gene: 9. Germline CDR1 SGHTS, CDR2 YDEGEE. The DNA for the CDR3 is TGTGCCAGCAGCCAAATACTGACTAGCGGAAACACCGGGGAGCTGTTTTTT. Its translation is CASSQILTSGNTGELFF.

This rearrangement joins TRBV4-1 to TRBJ2-5, with 16 nucleotides matching TRBD2. Germline V lookup: CDR1 MGHRA, CDR2 YSYEKL. The CDR3 consists of 18 residues. V shed 1 base, J shed 5 bases, and the junction held 7 bases outside the gene matches. The CDR3 DNA reads as TGCGCCAGCAGCCAAGTATTGGGACTAGCGGGAGGGCCGGAGACCCAGTACTTC. Translating it yields CASSQVLGLAGGPETQYF.

This chain uses TRBV30 with TRBJ2-7; 8 nucleotides line up with TRBD1. Germline V gene data show CDR1 as GTSNPN and CDR2 as SVGIG (reference sequence). This CDR3 contains 13 residues. J was trimmed by 0 bases and V by 6 bases; bases with no gene match: 4. Here the CDR3 reads CACLDRGSYEQYF. Written as DNA, the CDR3 is TGTGCCTGCCTCGACAGGGGCTCCTACGAGCAGTACTTC. The full variable domain, rest sourced from reference TRBV30 and TRBJ2-7, is SQTIHQWPATLVQPVGSPLSLECTVEGTSNPNLYWYRQAAGRGLQLLFYSVGIGQISSEVPQNLSASRPQDRQFILSSKKLLLSDSGFYLCACLDRGSYEQYFGPGTRLTVT.

CDR3 protein: CASSVSPSDSYEQYF. The CDR3 DNA reads as TGTGCCAGCAGCGTATCTCCTAGCGACTCCTACGAGCAGTACTTC. The genes are TRBV9 and TRBJ2-7; possibly TRBD2 for D (6 bases). The length of the CDR3 is 15 residues. From germline, CDR1 is SGDLS and CDR2 YYNGEE. The V end lost 1 base, the J end lost 0 bases, and 11 bases lay between the germline ends.

The table lists this clone with a few counts. The J gene is TRBJ1-1, the V gene TRBV28; weak D call: TRBD1 (6 bases). This CDR3 has 13 residues. The V gene lost 10 bases and the J gene lost 3 bases, with 15 bases spanning the gap. Germline V gene sequence: CDR1 MDHEN, CDR2 SYDVKM. The CDR3 loop reads CATSSGVHTEAFF. CDR3 coding DNA: TGTGCCACCTCATCAGGGGTACACACTGAAGCTTTCTTT. The variable domain in full, completed from reference TRBV28 and TRBJ1-1, reads DVKVTQSSRYLVKRTGEKVFLECVQDMDHENMFWYRQDPGLGLRLIYFSYDVKMKEKGDIPEGYSVSREKKERFSLILESASTNQTSMYLCATSSGVHTEAFFGQGTRLTVV.

The rearrangement joins TRBV6-1 to TRBJ1-5; 7 bases align to TRBD1. Germline trimming cut 4 bases from V and 2 bases from J; bases unmatched to any gene: 8. This CDR3 has 16 amino acids. Looked up from germline, CDR1 is MNHNS and CDR2 is SASEGT. The CDR3 reads CASSVTGVGGNQPQHF. In DNA, the CDR3 is TGTGCCAGCAGTGTTACAGGGGTAGGGGGCAATCAGCCCCAGCATTTT.

The chain links TRBV5-1 to TRBJ2-3, with TRBD2 as a possible D gene (6 bases). The ends were cut back, 4 bases at V and 3 bases at J, with 6 bases in the middle. Looked up from germline, CDR1 is SGHRS and CDR2 is YFSETQ. CDR3 length: 12 amino acids. The CDR3, as DNA: TGCGCCAGCAGCCGGGGGACAGATACGCAGTATTTT. Its protein is CASSRGTDTQYF.

The CDR3 loop reads CASSQERTARGSPSDEQYF. CDR3 DNA: TGTGCCAGCAGCCAAGAACGGACAGCAAGAGGGTCCCCTTCCGACGAGCAGTACTTC. J is TRBJ2-7 and V is TRBV5-4, with a tentative D call TRBD1 (6 bases). Trimming left V 4 bases short and J 5 bases short, with 31 bases between. The length of the CDR3 is 19 residues. Germline V CDR1 and CDR2: SGHNT, YYREEE (reference sequence).

This sequence joins TRBV5-5 and TRBJ2-7; perhaps TRBD2 as D (6 bases). The ends were cut back, 4 bases at V and 6 bases at J, with 20 bases in the middle. The CDR3 runs to 15 residues. Germline V lookup: CDR1 SGHKS, CDR2 YYEKEE (reference sequence). The CDR3 protein is CASSDREPGTSEQYF. CDR3 coding DNA: TGTGCCAGCAGCGACCGGGAGCCCGGGACCTCCGAGCAGTACTTC.

This chain connects TRBV7-6 to TRBJ2-5, with TRBD1 matching 9 bases. V gave up 1 base and J gave up 5 bases; unmatched junction bases: 8. Germline CDR1 reads SGHVS; CDR2 reads FNYEAQ. The CDR3 runs to 16 residues. The CDR3 loop is CASSLEVRDRVETQYF. In DNA, the CDR3 is TGTGCCAGCAGCTTAGAAGTTCGGGACAGGGTGGAGACCCAGTACTTC.

The V gene is TRBV19, the J gene TRBJ2-2; TRBD1 matches at 10 bases. The germline V gene encodes CDR1 LNHDA and CDR2 SQIVND (reference sequence). The V segment lost 10 bases and the J segment 5 bases; nucleotides outside the gene matches: 7. The CDR3 extends over 14 amino acids. The CDR3 loop reads CATHSGQGTGELFF. The DNA of the CDR3 is TGTGCCACACACTCGGGACAGGGGACCGGGGAGCTGTTTTTT.

The CDR3 sequence is CASRPLGTSGSRTYNEQFF. In DNA form, the CDR3 reads TGTGCCAGCAGGCCTTTGGGGACTAGCGGGAGTAGGACCTACAATGAGCAGTTCTTC. The rearrangement joins TRBV27 to TRBJ2-1; 14 bases agree with TRBD2. This CDR3 is built from 19 residues. V shed 6 bases, J shed 2 bases, and the junction held 12 bases outside the gene matches. Germline CDR1 is MNHEY and CDR2 is SMNVEV (reference sequence).

The rearrangement uses TRBV6-5 and TRBJ2-3; 8 bases map to TRBD1. Per the germline V gene, CDR1 is MNHEY and CDR2 is SVGAGI. With V trimmed by 4 bases and J by 7 bases, 13 bases remained unmatched. This CDR3 spans 16 amino acids. The CDR3 DNA reads TGTGCCAGCAGTTCCTCGGGACAGGCTCCTAAATATACGCAGTATTTT. The encoded protein is CASSSSGQAPKYTQYF.

This chain connects TRBV12-5 to TRBJ1-2; 8 bases are shared with TRBD1. V was pared by 1 base and J by 4 bases, with 8 bases of the junction left unmatched. The CDR3 contains 16 residues. Germline V lookup: CDR1 LGHNT, CDR2 FRNRAP. The CDR3 nucleotides read TGTGCTAGTGGTTTGGCTCGACAGGGGCGCGTCTATGGCTACACCTTC. Encoded protein: CASGLARQGRVYGYTF.

This chain joins TRBV7-6 and TRBJ2-1; no firm D call. V lost 4 bases to trimming and J lost 6 bases, with 7 bases between them. The length of the CDR3 is 12 residues. Per germline, CDR1 SGHVS and CDR2 FNYEAQ. The DNA of the CDR3 is TGTGCCAGCAGCTACAATCTCAATGAGCAGTTCTTC. Amino acids: CASSYNLNEQFF.

J is TRBJ1-1 and V is TRBV30; weak D call: TRBD1 (5 bases). The CDR3 length is 11 residues. V lost 6 bases, J lost 4 bases, and 9 bases lay in between. The germline V gene has CDR1 GTSNPN and CDR2 SVGIG (reference sequence). DNA of the CDR3: TGTGCCTGCACAGGTAGCACTGAAGCTTTCTTT. This gives the protein CACTGSTEAFF.

The chain links TRBV11-1 to TRBJ1-4; D is perhaps TRBD1 (5 bases). Germline V lookup: CDR1 SGHAT, CDR2 FQDESV (reference sequence). The CDR3 has 14 amino acids. Trimming cost V 2 bases and J 6 bases, with 10 bases left between them. CDR3 loop: CASSLPGTDEKLFF. CDR3 bases: TGTGCCAGCAGCTTACCAGGGACTGATGAAAAACTGTTTTTT.

The chain has TRBV27 and TRBJ1-4; 10 positions agree with TRBD1. The germline V gene has CDR1 MNHEY and CDR2 SMNVEV (reference sequence). Germline trimming cut 11 bases from V and 8 bases from J; bases unmatched to any gene: 8. The CDR3 covers 13 residues. CDR3 sequence (DNA): TGTGCCGGGGTGAGGGACAGGGGAGAAAAACTGTTTTTT. It is translated as CAGVRDRGEKLFF.

The chain employs TRBV11-2 and TRBJ2-3; D perhaps matches TRBD1 (5 bases). Germline assignment: CDR1 SGHAT and CDR2 FQNNGV. Trimming shortened V by 5 bases and J by 4 bases, and 16 bases separated the two germline ends. The CDR3 is made up of 15 amino acids. The CDR3 region is CASSPDSLSADTQYF. The CDR3 DNA reads as TGTGCCAGCAGCCCTGACAGTCTCAGCGCAGATACGCAGTATTTT. Based on the CDR3 plus reference TRBV11-2 and TRBJ2-3, the full variable domain is EAGVAQSPRYKIIEKRQSVAFWCNPISGHATLYWYQQILGQGPKLLIQFQNNGVVDDSQLPKDRFSAERLKGVDSTLKIQPAKLEDSAVYLCASSPDSLSADTQYFGPGTRLTVL.

The chain uses TRBV5-6 and TRBJ2-3; the match to TRBD2 covers 7 bases. Germline values: CDR1 SGHDT, CDR2 YYEEEE. Unmatched junction bases numbered 4, after V lost 7 bases and J lost 5 bases. This CDR3 spans 12 amino acids. The CDR3 sequence: CASGPSGDTQYF. The CDR3 bases are TGTGCCAGCGGACCTAGCGGAGATACGCAGTATTTT.

This chain links TRBV10-3 with TRBJ2-7; 9 positions agree with TRBD2. This CDR3 has 15 residues. The germline V gene encodes CDR1 ENHRY and CDR2 SYGVKD. V gave up 0 bases and J gave up 3 bases; unmatched junction bases: 3. The CDR3 loop reads CAISESASGNYEQYF. CDR3 coding DNA: TGTGCCATCAGTGAGTCGGCTAGCGGGAACTACGAGCAGTACTTC.

This clone was observed a handful of times. V is TRBV30 and J is TRBJ1-2; 7 bases fit TRBD1. The CDR3 is 13 amino acids. Germline trimming cut 7 bases from V and 0 bases from J; bases unmatched to any gene: 5. Germline-derived CDR1 and CDR2 are GTSNPN and SVGIG (reference sequence). The CDR3 DNA is TGTGCCTCTCTGGGACAGTCTAACTATGGCTACACCTTC. This translates into CASLGQSNYGYTF.

The chain links TRBV2 to TRBJ1-1, with 7 bases lining up with TRBD1. This CDR3 region has 19 residues. Germline V gene lookup returns CDR1 SNHLY and CDR2 FYNNEI. The ends lost 5 bases at V and 2 bases at J; junction bases unmatched: 20. The DNA for the CDR3 is TGTGCCAGCAGTACTCCACCGACAGGGATTGGTGTGGCCAACACTGAAGCTTTCTTT. Its protein is CASSTPPTGIGVANTEAFF.